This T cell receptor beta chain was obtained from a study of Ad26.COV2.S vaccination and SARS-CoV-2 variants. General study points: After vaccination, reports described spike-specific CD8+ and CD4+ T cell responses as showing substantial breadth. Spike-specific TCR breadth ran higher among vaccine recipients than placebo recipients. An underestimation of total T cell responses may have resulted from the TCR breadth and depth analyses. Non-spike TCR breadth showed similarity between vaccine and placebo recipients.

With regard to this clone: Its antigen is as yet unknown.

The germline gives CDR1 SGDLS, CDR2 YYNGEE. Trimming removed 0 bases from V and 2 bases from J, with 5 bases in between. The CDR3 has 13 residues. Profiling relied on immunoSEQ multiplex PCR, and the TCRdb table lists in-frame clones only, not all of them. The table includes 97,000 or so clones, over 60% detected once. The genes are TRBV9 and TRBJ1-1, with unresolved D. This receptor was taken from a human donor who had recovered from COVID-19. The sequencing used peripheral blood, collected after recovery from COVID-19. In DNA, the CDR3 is TGTGCCAGCAGCGTAGAGGACAACACTGAAGCTTTCTTT. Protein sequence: CASSVEDNTEAFF.